This TCR beta chain is from a study of cytomegalovirus exposure and HLA in healthy donors. Overall study results and limits: Of the V segments, some could not be distinguished, including TRBV6-2 and TRBV6-3, and were excluded. HLA allele associations emerged for around 16,000 TCR beta sequences in a later analysis, at 0.05 false discovery rate.

13 Jbeta primers and 60 Vbeta primers were used for the PCR. Here immunoSEQ multiplex PCR was the method, and the copy in TCRdb shows in-frame clones only, minus some. Reported are 63,000 or so clones; the ten largest clones contain around a sixth. Concerning this clone itself: The antigen is unknown.

The CDR3 is 13 amino acids. The V and J ends lost 7 bases and 3 bases respectively, with 14 bases between them. CDR1 and CDR2 (germline): SQVTM, ANQGSEA. This chain connects TRBV29-1 to TRBJ2-3; D is possibly TRBD1 (5 bases). The sequenced sample consisted of PBMCs. The receptor comes from a boy younger than 18 in good health and CMV-seronegative. DNA of the CDR3: TGCAGCGCACGGGCTCAGGGTACAGATACGCAGTATTTT. Its protein is CSARAQGTDTQYF.